This TCR beta chain was observed in a study of T cell responses to AZD1222 COVID-19 vaccine. Study summary: Second doses that came at about 4 or about 12 weeks were put together.

Broader study findings: Vaccine-related CD4 TCRs covered spike, predominating at 160-218 and 743-854. The number of AZD1222 recipients seropositive at baseline was only five or six. All repertoire sampling was performed exclusively after the peak T cell response.

V dropped 4 bases and J dropped 8; count of bases not matched to a gene: 7. The germline V gene encodes CDR1 MGHDK and CDR2 SYGVNS. The CDR3 consists of 16 residues. Here immunoSEQ multiplex PCR was the method, and the copy in TCRdb shows in-frame clones only, minus some. Among some 84,000 clones listed, 65% to 90% were seen once. For this clone: Its antigen is not known.

This receptor was taken from an adult in good health. The chain is built from TRBV25-1 and TRBJ2-1; 14 bases are shared with TRBD2. The sequencing used peripheral blood, collected on day 0 of AZD1222 vaccination. CDR3 sequence reads: CASSGPGLAGGHEQFF. The CDR3 DNA reads TGTGCCAGCAGTGGCCCCGGACTAGCGGGAGGCCATGAGCAGTTCTTC.